This T cell receptor beta chain is from a study of cytomegalovirus exposure and HLA in healthy donors. About this clone itself: Its antigen is currently unknown.

Notes on the study in general: Most TCR beta V segments were productive about 90% or about 30% of the time in an earlier analysis.

Primers: 60 Vbeta forward and 13 Jbeta reverse. Profiling relied on immunoSEQ multiplex PCR, and the TCRdb table lists in-frame clones only, not all of them. This sample has fewer than 140,000 clones, with less than 85% found just once. Deletions cut 4 bases from V and 8 bases from J, with 15 bases between. This CDR3 region has 14 residues. Germline V gene data show CDR1 as LGHNA and CDR2 as YSLEER. The chain is built from TRBV4-3 and TRBJ2-4; D remains unclear. Sequenced input: PBMCs. This clonotype originated in a man aged 55 to 69 in good health and CMV-seronegative. CDR3 loop: CASSRSTGADIQYF. The CDR3 nucleotides read TGCGCCAGCAGCCGAAGTACCGGCGCGGACATTCAGTACTTC.